The 13 T cell receptor beta chains below were found in one sample sequenced in a study of identical twins. One entry per CDR3 protein, called by TCRdb with MiXCR from the 5' RACE reads. Altogether 570,000 or so distinct CDR3 sequences are present, just under 10% being singletons, with the ten largest covering more than 2.5%. The same data also contributed to another study, on yellow fever vaccine responses in identical twins.

Sample: PBMCs. These TCRs come from a woman under 30 in good health.

This clonotype occurred many times. CDR3 in DNA: TGTGCCAGCAGCTTAGCCCCTGGCGGACTTTACAATGAGCAGTTCTTC. Its protein is CASSLAPGGLYNEQFF. The chain uses TRBV7-9 and TRBJ2-1; tentative D call: TRBD2 (5 bases). The V gene lost 0 bases and the J gene lost 4 bases, with 13 bases spanning the gap. The CDR3 runs 16 residues. The germline gives CDR1 SEHNR, CDR2 FQNEAQ (reference sequence).

CDR3 in amino acids: CASSWRESGPYEQYF. The CDR3 region has the DNA TGCGCCAGCAGCTGGAGGGAGTCCGGCCCCTACGAGCAGTACTTC. The chain employs TRBV5-1 and TRBJ2-7; maybe TRBD2 (6 bases). Deletions cut 3 bases from V and 2 bases from J, with 15 bases between. CDR1 and CDR2 from the germline V gene are SGHRS and YFSETQ. The CDR3 runs to 15 residues.

The rearrangement uses TRBV20-1 and TRBJ2-1; TRBD1 or TRBD2 may be the D gene (6 bases each). There are 20 residues in the CDR3. V gave up 2 bases and J gave up 0 bases, with 26 bases separating them. Germline V CDR1 and CDR2: DFQATT, SNEGSKA (reference sequence). CDR3 protein: CSARTLGGERGELSYNEQFF. The CDR3 DNA follows: TGCAGTGCTAGAACCCTCGGGGGAGAGAGGGGGGAGCTCTCCTACAATGAGCAGTTCTTC.

The J gene is TRBJ2-2, the V gene TRBV5-1, with D perhaps TRBD2 (6 bases). CDR1 SGHRS and CDR2 YFSETQ come from the germline V gene. V lost 3 bases and J 4 bases, leaving 13 bases between the germline ends. There are 15 residues in the CDR3. CDR3 in amino acids: CASSSGVMGTGELFF. The CDR3 DNA is TGCGCCAGCAGCTCGGGGGTTATGGGCACCGGGGAGCTGTTTTTT.

This clonotype has a count of ten or more. J is TRBJ1-2 and V is TRBV29-1, with 8 bases identical to TRBD1. The CDR3 length is 15 residues. The germline gives CDR1 SQVTM, CDR2 ANQGSEA. V trimming: 0 bases; J trimming: 3 bases; junction bases outside the gene matches: 6. The CDR3 loop is CSVEDSDREDYGYTF. DNA for the CDR3: TGCAGCGTTGAAGACTCGGACAGGGAGGACTATGGCTACACCTTC.

This clonotype was picked up many times. This rearrangement joins TRBV7-9 to TRBJ2-7; D perhaps matches TRBD2 (5 bases). From germline, CDR1 is SEHNR and CDR2 FQNEAQ (reference sequence). With 8 bases removed from V and 2 bases from J, the gap between germline ends came to 10 bases. This CDR3 has 12 residues. CDR3 residues: CASGGTAYEQYF. CDR3 coding DNA: TGTGCCAGCGGAGGCACCGCCTACGAGCAGTACTTC.

The V gene is TRBV7-9, the J gene TRBJ2-2; D not resolved. This CDR3 comprises 13 residues. Germline CDR1 reads SEHNR; CDR2 reads FQNEAQ (reference sequence). Trimming took off 4 bases at V and 3 bases at J, with 6 bases between the two ends. The CDR3 DNA follows: TGTGCCAGCAGCTGGGTTGACACCGGGGAGCTGTTTTTT. This translates into CASSWVDTGELFF.

This clonotype was seen more than once but under ten times. The J gene is TRBJ2-3, the V gene TRBV5-1, with a possible D match to TRBD2 (6 bases). Germline V gene sequence: CDR1 SGHRS, CDR2 YFSETQ. This CDR3 region has 16 residues. Trimming stripped 4 bases from V and 0 bases from J, with 15 bases between. The CDR3 region has the DNA TGCGCCAGCAGCCCATCAGGGACTTTTAGCACAGATACGCAGTATTTT. Protein: CASSPSGTFSTDTQYF.

The chain uses TRBV11-2 and TRBJ2-4; no definite D call. The CDR3 totals 13 residues. Trimming left V 5 bases short and J 7 bases short, with 12 bases between. Germline values: CDR1 SGHAT, CDR2 FQNNGV. The CDR3 loop is CASSPGVKNIQYF. CDR3 bases: TGTGCCAGCAGCCCAGGTGTGAAGAACATTCAGTACTTC.

Many counts were recorded for this clonotype. The chain carries TRBV5-1 and TRBJ2-3; D is uncertain. Deletions cut 0 bases from V and 4 bases from J, with 6 bases between. Germline V lookup: CDR1 SGHRS, CDR2 YFSETQ. The CDR3 sequence is 13 residues long. Here the CDR3 DNA reads TGCGCCAGCAGCTTGGAATTGGCAGATACGCAGTATTTT. It is translated as CASSLELADTQYF.

This clonotype was picked up a small number of times. This sequence joins TRBV20-1 and TRBJ2-3, with TRBD2 identical over 11 bases. Germline CDR1 and CDR2: DFQATT and SNEGSKA (reference sequence). There are 15 residues in the CDR3. Losses at the gene ends were 1 base for V and 5 bases for J; bases not matched to a gene: 5. The CDR3 sequence: CSARGLAGGVDTQYF. CDR3 nucleotide sequence: TGCAGTGCTAGAGGGCTAGCGGGGGGTGTAGATACGCAGTATTTT.

This clonotype was observed many times. The chain is built from TRBV10-3 and TRBJ1-5; D is possibly TRBD1 (6 bases). The germline V gene has CDR1 ENHRY and CDR2 SYGVKD. V lost 0 bases, J lost 4 bases, and 10 bases lay in between. CDR3 size: 15 residues. The CDR3 coding sequence is TGTGCCATCAGTGAGTCTACAGGGAGGAATCAGCCCCAGCATTTT. Translation: CAISESTGRNQPQHF.

The rearrangement uses TRBV14 and TRBJ2-5; the D is unclear. The CDR3 has 12 amino acids. Between the trimmed V and J ends, which lost 1 base and 4 bases, there was a span of 4 bases. Germline V gene lookup returns CDR1 SGHDN and CDR2 FVKESK. CDR3 bases: TGTGCCAGCAGCCAAGTAATAGAGACCCAGTACTTC. Its protein is CASSQVIETQYF.